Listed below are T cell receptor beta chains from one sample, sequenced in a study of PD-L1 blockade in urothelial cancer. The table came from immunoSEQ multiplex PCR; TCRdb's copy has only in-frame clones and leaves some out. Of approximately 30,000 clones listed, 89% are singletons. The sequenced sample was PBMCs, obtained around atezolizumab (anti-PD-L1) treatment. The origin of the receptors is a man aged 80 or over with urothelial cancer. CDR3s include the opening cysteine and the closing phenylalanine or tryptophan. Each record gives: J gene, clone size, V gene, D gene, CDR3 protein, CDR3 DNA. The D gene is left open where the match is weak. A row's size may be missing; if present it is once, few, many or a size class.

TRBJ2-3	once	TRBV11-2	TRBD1	CASSFDREDTQYF	TGTGCCAGCAGCTTTGACAGGGAAGATACGCAGTATTTT
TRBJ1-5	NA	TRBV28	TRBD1	CASSLSRDRGYSNQPQHF	TGTGCCAGCAGTTTGTCACGGGACAGGGGATATAGCAATCAGCCCCAGCATTTT
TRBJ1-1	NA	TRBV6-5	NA	CASKTVNTEAFF	TGTGCCAGCAAAACAGTGAACACTGAAGCTTTCTTT
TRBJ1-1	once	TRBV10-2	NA	CASSGSQGLNTEAFF	TGCGCCAGCAGTGGATCACAGGGACTAAACACTGAAGCTTTCTTT
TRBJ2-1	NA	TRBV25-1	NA	CASTDTEPRSSYNEQFF	TGTGCCAGCACCGATACCGAACCGAGGAGCTCCTACAATGAGCAGTTCTTC
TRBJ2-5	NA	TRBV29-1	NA	CSVAMGGQGETQYF	TGCAGCGTTGCGATGGGGGGGCAAGGAGAGACCCAGTACTTC
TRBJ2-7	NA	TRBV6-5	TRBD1	CASRPGQAWGEQYF	TGTGCCAGCAGGCCGGGACAGGCCTGGGGGGAGCAGTACTTC
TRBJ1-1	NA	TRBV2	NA	CASRPRAGNTEAFF	TGTGCCAGCAGGCCCAGGGCCGGGAACACTGAAGCTTTCTTT
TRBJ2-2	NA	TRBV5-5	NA	CASSWAANTGELFF	TGTGCCAGCAGCTGGGCAGCAAACACCGGGGAGCTGTTTTTT
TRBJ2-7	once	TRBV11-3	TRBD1	CASSSGQVEGEQYF	TGTGCCAGCAGCTCCGGACAGGTGGAAGGCGAGCAGTACTTC
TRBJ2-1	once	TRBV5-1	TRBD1	CASSFRQGQSYNEQFF	TGCGCCAGCAGCTTCCGACAGGGTCAATCCTACAATGAGCAGTTCTTC
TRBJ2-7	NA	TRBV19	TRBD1	CASSLRRTGTYEQYF	TGTGCCAGTAGTCTCCGCAGGACAGGGACCTACGAGCAGTACTTC
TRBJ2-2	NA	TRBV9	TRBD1	CASSIRGTVEIRNTGELFF	TGTGCCAGCAGCATTAGGGGGACAGTAGAGATTAGGAACACCGGGGAGCTGTTTTTT
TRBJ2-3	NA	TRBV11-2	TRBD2	CASSPEDAGGFTDTQYF	TGTGCCAGCAGCCCAGAGGACGCGGGAGGGTTCACAGATACGCAGTATTTT
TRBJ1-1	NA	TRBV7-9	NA	CASSLDSPRGNTEAFF	TGTGCCAGCAGTTTGGACAGCCCAAGAGGGAACACTGAAGCTTTCTTT
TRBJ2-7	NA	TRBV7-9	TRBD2	CASSLVLAAGGGEQYF	TGTGCCAGCAGCTTAGTTCTGGCAGCGGGAGGGGGCGAGCAGTACTTC
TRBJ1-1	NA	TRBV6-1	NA	CASSNQGWDTEAFF	TGTGCCAGCAGTAATCAGGGTTGGGACACTGAAGCTTTCTTT
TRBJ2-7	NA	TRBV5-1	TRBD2	CASTKELAGSYEQYF	TGCGCCAGCACCAAAGAATTAGCGGGGTCCTACGAGCAGTACTTC
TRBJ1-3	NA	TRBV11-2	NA	CASSPAGAGDSGNTIYF	TGTGCCAGCAGCCCGGCGGGGGCCGGTGACTCTGGAAACACCATATATTTT
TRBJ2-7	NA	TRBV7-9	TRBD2	CASTPRTSSYEQYF	TGTGCCTCAACGCCCAGGACTAGCTCCTACGAGCAGTACTTC
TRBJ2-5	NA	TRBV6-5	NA	CASSQTGGAQETQYF	TGTGCCAGCAGCCAAACGGGCGGGGCCCAAGAGACCCAGTACTTC
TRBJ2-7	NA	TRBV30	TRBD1	CAWSLGTGPYEQYF	TGTGCCTGGAGTCTCGGGACAGGTCCCTACGAGCAGTACTTC
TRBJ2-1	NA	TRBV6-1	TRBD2	CASSERVAGVHEQFF	TGTGCCAGCAGTGAACGGGTAGCGGGAGTCCATGAGCAGTTCTTC
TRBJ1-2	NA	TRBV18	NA	CASSKLDSGYTF	TGTGCCAGCTCAAAGTTAGATTCTGGCTACACCTTC
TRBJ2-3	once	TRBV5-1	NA	CASSLALPGDTQYF	TGCGCCAGCAGCCTGGCCCTACCGGGAGATACGCAGTATTTT
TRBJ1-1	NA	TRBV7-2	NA	CASSSIGGGSEAFF	TGTGCCAGCAGCTCAATTGGGGGGGGTAGTGAAGCTTTCTTT
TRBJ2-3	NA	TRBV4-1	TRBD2	CASSQDFGLVGYF	TGCGCCAGCAGCCAAGATTTTGGACTAGTAGGGTATTTT
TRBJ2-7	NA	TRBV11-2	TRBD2	CASSLDSHSGTYEQYF	TGTGCCAGCAGCTTAGATTCTCACAGCGGGACCTACGAGCAGTACTTC
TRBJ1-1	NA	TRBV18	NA	CASSPQSDISAFF	TGTGCCAGCTCACCCCAATCGGACATATCGGCTTTCTTT
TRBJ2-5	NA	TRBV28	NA	CASSFHLRGTQYF	TGTGCCAGCAGTTTCCATTTAAGGGGGACCCAGTACTTC
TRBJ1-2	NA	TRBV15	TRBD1	CATSRGGAQDRGQGGYTF	TGTGCCACCAGCAGAGGGGGGGCGCAGGACAGGGGGCAAGGGGGCTACACCTTC
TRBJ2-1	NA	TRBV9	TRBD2	CASAREAYSYNEQFF	TGTGCCAGCGCGCGGGAGGCCTACTCCTACAATGAGCAGTTCTTC
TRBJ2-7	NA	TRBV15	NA	CATSTDLAVYEQYF	TGTGCCACCAGCACAGACTTAGCGGTCTACGAGCAGTACTTC
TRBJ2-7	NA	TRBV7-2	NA	CASSLAAGFSYEQYF	TGTGCCAGCAGCTTAGCGGCAGGCTTCTCCTACGAGCAGTACTTC
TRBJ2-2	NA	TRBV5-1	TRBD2	CASSTSGRIGELFF	TGCGCCAGCAGCACTAGCGGGAGGATCGGGGAGCTGTTTTTT
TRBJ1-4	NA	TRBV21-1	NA	CASSNSDRGCEKLFF	TGTGCCAGCAGCAACTCGGACAGGGGTTGTGAAAAACTGTTTTTT
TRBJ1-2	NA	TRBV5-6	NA	CASSLAEAGYTF	TGTGCCAGCAGCTTGGCCGAGGCGGGCTACACCTTC
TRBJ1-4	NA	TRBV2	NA	CASTPGRAGEEKLFF	TGTGCCAGCACCCCCGGGCGGGCAGGAGAAGAAAAACTGTTTTTT
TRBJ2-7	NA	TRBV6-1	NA	CASSEEPRSYEQYF	TGTGCCAGCAGTGAGGAGCCCCGCTCCTACGAGCAGTACTTC
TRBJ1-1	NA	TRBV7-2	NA	CASSRAGGKDTEAFF	TGTGCCAGCAGCCGTGCCGGGGGAAAGGACACTGAAGCTTTCTTT